This T cell receptor beta chain was documented in a study of human T cells and chemical hapten exposure. Study information: All through the roughly 23-week study, the scalp of each patient received diphenylcyclopropenone doses weekly. Patients, predominantly female, presented with alopecia areata, totalis or universalis. Variation in per-sample TCR yields came mainly from small pooled library volume differences.

MiXCR was run by TCRdb on the RACE reads, yielding one entry per CDR3 protein. The sample consists of some 150,000 distinct CDR3 sequences, approximately 12% of them appearing once. With respect to this clonotype: The antigen is undetermined.

General observations from the study: Alopecia in the donors means their immune response may deviate from healthy people's.

The CDR3 covers 16 residues. Per germline, CDR1 SGHAT and CDR2 FQNNGV. V shed 2 bases, J shed 4 bases, and the junction held 6 bases outside the gene matches. Specified time point: patch test 2, 6 weeks after DPC sensitization. Treatment given: therapeutic diphenylcyclopropenone sensitization with weekly scalp DPC. The chain links TRBV11-2 to TRBJ2-2, with 8 bases aligning to TRBD2. The sample consisted of whole blood, taken in connection with sensitization to the hapten diphenylcyclopropenone (DPC). The TCR originated in a woman in her forties or fifties with alopecia areata. Some clones in this sample may be carry-over from other donors' samples. The CDR3 DNA is TGTGCCAGCAGCTTACTAGCGGGCGGGCCCACCGGGGAGCTGTTTTTT. Its translation is CASSLLAGGPTGELFF. Full variable domain (outside the CDR3, taken from reference TRBV11-2 and TRBJ2-2): EAGVAQSPRYKIIEKRQSVAFWCNPISGHATLYWYQQILGQGPKLLIQFQNNGVVDDSQLPKDRFSAERLKGVDSTLKIQPAKLEDSAVYLCASSLLAGGPTGELFFGEGSRLTVL.